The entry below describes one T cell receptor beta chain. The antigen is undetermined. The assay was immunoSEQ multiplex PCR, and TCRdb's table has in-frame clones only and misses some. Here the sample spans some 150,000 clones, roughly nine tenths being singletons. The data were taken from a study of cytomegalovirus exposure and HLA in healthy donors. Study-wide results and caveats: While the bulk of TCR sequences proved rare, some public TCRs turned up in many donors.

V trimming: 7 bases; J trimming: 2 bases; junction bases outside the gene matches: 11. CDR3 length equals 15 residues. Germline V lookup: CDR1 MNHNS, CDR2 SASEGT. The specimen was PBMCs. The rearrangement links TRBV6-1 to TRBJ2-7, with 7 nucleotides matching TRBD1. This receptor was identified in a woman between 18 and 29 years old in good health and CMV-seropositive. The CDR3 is CASKEAAGGTYEQYF. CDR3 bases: TGTGCCAGCAAAGAGGCGGCAGGGGGAACCTACGAGCAGTACTTC.